What follows is one T cell receptor (beta chain) and its context. This clone was detected once. The target of this receptor is not known. One base away there is no much larger clone; base qualities are not given. TCRbeta CDR3 regions were amplified from genomic DNA by means of the immunoSEQ Assay, a bias-controlled multiplex PCR. Per the source publication's procedure: Nucleated cell counts per sample were estimated from amplification of reference gene primers within the assay. To quantify the absolute abundance of each unique TCRbeta CDR3 rearrangement, sequence reads were collapsed and filtered. For each sample, productive Simpson clonality was calculated by taking the square root of Simpson's diversity index across productive rearrangements. TCRdb stores this immuneACCESS table with in-frame sequences only. Part of the clones is absent; in the studies checked, under half of the shortfall reflects unresolved V genes, and no reason is known for the rest. V and J calls and clone size are those listed in that table; D and trimming were worked out from the DNA. This sample lists about 42,000 clones; roughly nine tenths were detected once. 9% of the sample comes from the top ten.

For CDR1 and CDR2, the germline V gene lists SGHDT and YYEEEE. Including cysteine and valine, the CDR3 has 13 amino acids. CDR3 DNA is the only sequence kept; it has 39 bases, read in frame from the first base. V drops 3 bases and J drops 3 bases, leaving 10 bases in between. This record comes from a study of blood T cell repertoires in COVID-19 (dated by TCRdb to the early 2020s). About the full investigation: Samples from collaborators originated in the United States, Italy and Spain and spanned both the acute and convalescent phases of COVID-19. A freely available public database, intended as a resource for researchers studying the immune response to SARS-CoV-2, is where the repertoires were released. Sample metadata almost always included a de-identified subject ID, COVID-19 status, age in years and sex. Where HLA class I and class II types were available, the types were taken from metadata supplied by the sample provider, not from assay-based typing. The samples were drawn from two sources: the first 160 participants of the ongoing ImmuneRACE study, and 1,200 or so subjects contributed by 6 global collaborators. Subjects who had been exposed to COVID-19, were actively infected with it, or had recovered from it provided the deeply sampled blood TCRbeta repertoires that made up the dataset. The prospective study material was composed of cDNA or gDNA derived from T cells, B-cell-depleted T cells, or PBMCs.

Collaborating institutions collected whole blood in K2EDTA tubes following their own protocols. For TCRbeta analysis, collaborators shipped samples in one of three forms: frozen whole blood, isolated PBMCs, or DNA extracted from either of those sample types. Results the study describes overall, beyond this receptor: Clinical and demographic metadata were provided uncurated, with the amount varying by source and participant.

The sequence is built from TRBV5-6 and TRBJ2-7; the best D guess is TRBD1, with 5 bases matching. The TCR comes from a young man with active or convalescent COVID-19. Sequencing used peripheral blood. The DNA sequence is TGTGCCAGCAGCTCGCAGGGAAGCTACGAGCAGTACGTC. This encodes CASSSQGSYEQYV.